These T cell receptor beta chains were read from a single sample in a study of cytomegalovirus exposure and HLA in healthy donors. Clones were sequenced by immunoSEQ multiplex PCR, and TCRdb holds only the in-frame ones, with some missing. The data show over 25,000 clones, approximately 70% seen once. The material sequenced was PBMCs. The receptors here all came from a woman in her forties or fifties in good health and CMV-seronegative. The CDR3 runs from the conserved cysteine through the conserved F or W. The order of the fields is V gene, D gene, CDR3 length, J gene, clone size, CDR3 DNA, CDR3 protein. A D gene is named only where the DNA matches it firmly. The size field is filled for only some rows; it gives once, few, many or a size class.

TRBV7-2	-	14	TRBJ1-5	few	TGTGCCAGCAGCTTATCGTCAGTTAATCAGCCCCAGCATTTT	CASSLSSVNQPQHF
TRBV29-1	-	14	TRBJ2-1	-	TGCAGCGTCAGCCCCGGGAGCTCCTACAATGAGCAGTTCTTC	CSVSPGSSYNEQFF
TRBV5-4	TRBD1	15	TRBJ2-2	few	TGTGCCAGCAGCTCCGGGACAGGCGTCGCCGGGGAGCTGTTTTTT	CASSSGTGVAGELFF
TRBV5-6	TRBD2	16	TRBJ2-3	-	TGTGCCAGCAGCTTAGCGGGACTAGCGGGTCGAGATACGCAGTATTTT	CASSLAGLAGRDTQYF
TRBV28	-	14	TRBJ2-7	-	TGTGCCAGCAGTCCAAGGGGTGCTTCGATCAAGCAGTACTTC	CASSPRGASIKQYF
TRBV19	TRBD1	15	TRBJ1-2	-	TGTGCCAGTAGTCCCAGGGGACAGGGAGATTCTGGCTACACCTTC	CASSPRGQGDSGYTF
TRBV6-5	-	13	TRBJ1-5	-	TGTGCCAGCAGCTTCGGTACCAATCAGCCCCAGCATTTT	CASSFGTNQPQHF
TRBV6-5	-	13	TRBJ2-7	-	TGTGCCAGCAGGCGGGACTTTACCTACGAGCAGTACTTC	CASRRDFTYEQYF
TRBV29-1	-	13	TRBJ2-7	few	TGCAGCGTTGAACTCGGTAGCTCCTACGAGCAGTACTTC	CSVELGSSYEQYF
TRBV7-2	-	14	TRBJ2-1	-	TGTGCCAGCAGCTTAGAACAGTCCTACAATGAGCAGTTCTTC	CASSLEQSYNEQFF
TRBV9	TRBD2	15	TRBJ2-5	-	TGTGCCAGCAGCGTAGAGGGAGGGCTCTACGAGACCCAGTACTTC	CASSVEGGLYETQYF
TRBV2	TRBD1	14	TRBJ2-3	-	TGTGCCAGCAGTTACAGGGGGGGCACAGATACGCAGTATTTT	CASSYRGGTDTQYF
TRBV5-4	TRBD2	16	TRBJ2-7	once	TGTGCCAGCAGCCTGGGACTAGGGACTGATAGCTACGAGCAGTACTTC	CASSLGLGTDSYEQYF
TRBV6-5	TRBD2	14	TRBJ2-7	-	TGTGCCAGCAGTCCCAAGGGGACTACCTACGAGCAGTACTTC	CASSPKGTTYEQYF
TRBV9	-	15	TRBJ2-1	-	TGTGCCAGCAGCGTCGCGGGGGCTTCCTACAATGAGCAGTTCTTC	CASSVAGASYNEQFF
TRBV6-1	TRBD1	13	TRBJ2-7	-	TGTGCCAGCGACCGGGACAGGGGCTACGAGCAGTACTTC	CASDRDRGYEQYF
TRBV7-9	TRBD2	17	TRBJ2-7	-	TGTGCCAGCAGCCCAGATCTAGGACTAGCGCCAACCTACGAGCAGTACTTC	CASSPDLGLAPTYEQYF
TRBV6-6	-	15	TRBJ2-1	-	TGTGCCGGATCAAGGGACTCTAGCTCCTACAATGAGCAGTTCTTC	CAGSRDSSSYNEQFF
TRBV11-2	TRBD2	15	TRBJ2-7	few	TGTGCCAGCAGCTTAGCTAGCGGGACCTCCTACGAGCAGTACTTC	CASSLASGTSYEQYF
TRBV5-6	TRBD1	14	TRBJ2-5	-	TGTGCCAGCAGCCGGACAGGGCCGGGGGAGACCCAGTACTTC	CASSRTGPGETQYF
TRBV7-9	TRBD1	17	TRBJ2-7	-	TGTGCCAGCAGCTCGACCCGACCGGACAGGGGATACTACGAGCAGTACTTC	CASSSTRPDRGYYEQYF
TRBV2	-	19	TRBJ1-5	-	TGTGCCAGCAGTAAAGGCCGGGACTCGCGTTACTATAGCAATCAGCCCCAGCATTTT	CASSKGRDSRYYSNQPQHF
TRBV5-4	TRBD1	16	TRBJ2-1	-	TGTGCCAGCAGCCGCGCCGACAGGGGAGCAGTAAATGAGCAGTTCTTC	CASSRADRGAVNEQFF
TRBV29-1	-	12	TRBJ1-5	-	TGCAGCGTTAGACAGAGCGGGCAGCCCCAGCATTTT	CSVRQSGQPQHF
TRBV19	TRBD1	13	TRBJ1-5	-	TGTGCCAGTAAACAGGGGAGAAATCAGCCCCAGCATTTT	CASKQGRNQPQHF
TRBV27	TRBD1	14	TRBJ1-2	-	TGTGCCAGCAGTTTCACAGGGGGCCACTATGGCTACACCTTC	CASSFTGGHYGYTF
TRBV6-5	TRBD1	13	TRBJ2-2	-	TGTGCCAGCATGACAGGGGATACCGGGGAGCTGTTTTTT	CASMTGDTGELFF
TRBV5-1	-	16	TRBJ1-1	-	TGCGCCAGCAGCTTGGAAGTACAGGGTACGAACACTGAAGCTTTCTTT	CASSLEVQGTNTEAFF
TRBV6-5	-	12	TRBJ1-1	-	TGTGCCAGCAGTTACGTCGTCTTGGGCGCTTTCTTT	CASSYVVLGAFF